These 12 T cell receptor beta chains were sequenced from one sample in a study of blood T cell repertoires in COVID-19. Data came from immunoSEQ multiplex PCR; TCRdb stores just in-frame clones and leaves some out. The sample includes approximately 140,000 clones, about 87% of them seen just once. Sequenced input: peripheral blood. Receptor source: a man older than 75 with acute or convalescent COVID-19.

The genes are TRBV19 and TRBJ2-1; 9 positions agree with TRBD2. The CDR3 contains 16 residues. Germline V gene data show CDR1 as LNHDA and CDR2 as SQIVND (reference sequence). Trimming removed 4 bases from V and 3 bases from J; junction bases left unmatched: 7. DNA for the CDR3: TGTGCCAGTAGTACAGGGACTAGCCCCATCTACAATGAGCAGTTCTTC. As protein: CASSTGTSPIYNEQFF.

The rearrangement links TRBV7-2 to TRBJ1-3; D not certain. Trimming removed 5 bases at V and 2 bases at J, with 16 bases between. This CDR3 is built from 16 residues. CDR1 is SGHTA, CDR2 FQGNSA, per germline. CDR3: CASSPVGIGAGNTIYF. CDR3 DNA sequence: TGTGCCAGCAGCCCCGTTGGTATAGGAGCTGGAAACACCATATATTTT.

The chain has TRBV28 and TRBJ1-3, with D possibly matching TRBD1 (5 bases). The CDR3 totals 12 residues. CDR1 MDHEN and CDR2 SYDVKM come from the germline V gene. The V gene lost 7 bases and the J gene lost 8 bases, with 12 bases spanning the gap. CDR3 loop: CASTQLRDTIYF. DNA of the CDR3: TGTGCCAGCACCCAACTCAGGGACACCATATATTTT.

Only a few counts were recorded for this clone. The rearrangement joins TRBV2 to TRBJ2-7; TRBD1 agrees at 7 bases. V dropped 4 bases and J dropped 0; count of bases not matched to a gene: 15. The CDR3 is made up of 18 amino acids. The germline gives CDR1 SNHLY, CDR2 FYNNEI. The DNA for the CDR3 is TGTGCCAGCAGTGTTCCCCGAAACAGGGGCTATAGCTCCTACGAGCAGTACTTC. This sequence encodes CASSVPRNRGYSSYEQYF.

The chain links TRBV7-9 to TRBJ2-5; the D is unclear. Germline CDR1 and CDR2: SEHNR and FQNEAQ (reference sequence). Trimming stripped 4 bases from V and 4 bases from J, with 13 bases between. CDR3 length: 14 residues. The CDR3: CASSSVGLLETQYF. In DNA, the CDR3 is TGTGCCAGCAGCTCCGTGGGCCTGCTAGAGACCCAGTACTTC.

This chain joins TRBV6-1 and TRBJ2-6; maybe TRBD2 (6 bases). The CDR3 is 15 amino acids. Trimming removed 5 bases from V and 0 bases from J, with 8 bases in between. Per the germline V gene, CDR1 is MNHNS and CDR2 is SASEGT. The CDR3 region has the DNA TGTGCCAGCAGTAGGAGGGACTCTGGGGCCAACGTCCTGACTTTC. Residues: CASSRRDSGANVLTF.

V usage is TRBV24-1 and J usage is TRBJ2-1, with D possibly being TRBD1 (5 bases). Trimming removed 4 bases at V and 0 bases at J, with 15 bases between. From germline, CDR1 is KGHDR and CDR2 SFDVKD. The CDR3 runs to 17 residues. The chain's CDR3 is CATSDPNAGSSYNEQFF. In nucleotides, the CDR3 is TGTGCCACCAGTGACCCAAATGCAGGGTCCTCCTACAATGAGCAGTTCTTC.

V is TRBV6-6 and J is TRBJ2-7; TRBD2 might be the D (6 bases). The CDR3 has 15 amino acids. Germline lookup yields CDR1 MNHNY and CDR2 SVGAGI (reference sequence). V was clipped by 0 bases and J by 5 bases, with 14 bases between them. CDR3 DNA: TGTGCCAGCAGTTACTCGAGACTATCGGGAGACGAGCAGTACTTC. Protein product: CASSYSRLSGDEQYF.

The chain uses TRBV23-1 and TRBJ2-7; TRBD1 is a possible D gene (6 bases). TRBV23-1 is filed as an ORF, its function uncertain. The V end lost 7 bases, the J end lost 3 bases, and 16 bases lay between the germline ends. This CDR3 is 14 amino acids long. The CDR3 DNA is TGCGCCAGCACCCCCAGAGGGGGTCGCTACGAGCAGTACTTC. Its translation is CASTPRGGRYEQYF.

The chain links TRBV19 to TRBJ2-5; TRBD2 agrees at 8 bases. This CDR3 has 13 amino acids. After removal of 8 bases from V and 1 base from J, the junction contained 3 bases not matched to a gene. Germline V gives CDR1 LNHDA, CDR2 SQIVND (reference sequence). The CDR3 region has the DNA TGTGCCAGTGCCACTAGCGGCCAAGAGACCCAGTACTTC. Translating it yields CASATSGQETQYF.

The genes are TRBV11-2 and TRBJ2-7; 14 bases are shared with TRBD2. The trim removed 1 base at V and 1 base at J, leaving 6 bases unmatched. Germline V lookup: CDR1 SGHAT, CDR2 FQNNGV. CDR3 length: 18 amino acids. CDR3 amino acids: CASSLVGTSGGGSYEQYF. CDR3 in DNA: TGTGCCAGCAGCTTAGTCGGGACTAGCGGGGGAGGTTCCTACGAGCAGTACTTC.

The genes are TRBV20-1 and TRBJ1-2; weak D call: TRBD1 (5 bases). V lost 6 bases and J lost 5, with 7 bases in between. This CDR3 has 10 residues. The germline CDR1 and CDR2 sequences are DFQATT and SNEGSKA (reference sequence). This CDR3 reads CSAQVYGYTF. The CDR3 nucleotides read TGCAGTGCACAGGTTTATGGCTACACCTTC.